A selection of T cell receptor beta chains follows, all from one sample in a study of response to subunit inactivated influenza vaccine. TCRdb processed the RT-PCR reads anew with MiXCR; each CDR3 protein has one entry. Of about 570,000 distinct CDR3 sequences in the sample, over 9% were seen once. In addition, the sample was reused for a study of T cells expressing NK-cell markers.

The specimen comprised PBMCs from blood, sampled on the day of vaccination. All receptors derive from a man aged 50-60 years who received an inactivated influenza vaccine. Both conserved end residues are part of each CDR3. D genes are given only for firm matches. Clone size is shown for a subset of rows, as once, few, many or a class of expanded clone.

clone_size	j_call	cdr3_length	v_call	d_call	cdr3_aa	cdr3_nt
few	TRBJ2-7	14	TRBV2	TRBD1	CASSKEQGAFEQYF	TGTGCCAGCAGTAAAGAACAGGGGGCTTTCGAGCAGTACTTC
few	TRBJ2-3	14	TRBV5-1	TRBD2	CASRVGGAADTQYF	TGCGCCAGCAGGGTCGGGGGGGCCGCGGATACGCAGTATTTT
NA	TRBJ2-3	16	TRBV5-4	NA	CASSLGLGRGRDTQYF	TGTGCCAGCAGCTTGGGACTGGGCAGGGGCAGGGATACGCAGTATTTT
few	TRBJ2-1	15	TRBV6-4	TRBD2	CASSASGGLWNEQFF	TGTGCCAGCAGTGCGAGCGGGGGCCTCTGGAATGAGCAGTTCTTC
NA	TRBJ1-5	15	TRBV4-2	NA	CASSQDRDSNQPQHF	TGTGCCAGCAGCCAAGATCGGGATAGCAATCAGCCCCAGCATTTT
few	TRBJ2-1	16	TRBV19	NA	CASSIDTSWGVNEQFF	TGTGCCAGTAGTATAGATACTAGTTGGGGGGTCAATGAGCAGTTCTTC
NA	TRBJ2-7	14	TRBV28	NA	CASSLTGPIYEQYF	TGTGCCAGCAGTTTAACAGGGCCTATATACGAGCAGTACTTC
NA	TRBJ2-5	14	TRBV5-1	TRBD2	CASSPNAGGRTQYF	TGCGCCAGCAGCCCCAATGCGGGGGGTCGGACCCAGTACTTC
NA	TRBJ2-1	15	TRBV4-3	NA	CASSQGHGTYNEQFF	TGCGCCAGCAGCCAAGGTCATGGAACCTACAATGAGCAGTTCTTC
few	TRBJ2-2	14	TRBV29-1	NA	CSVAPRDLTGELFF	TGCAGCGTTGCGCCGCGGGATCTCACCGGGGAGCTGTTTTTT
few	TRBJ1-1	14	TRBV27	NA	CASSPGTPNTEAFF	TGTGCCAGCAGCCCCGGGACTCCGAACACTGAAGCTTTCTTT
NA	TRBJ2-7	13	TRBV5-5	TRBD2	CASSLAGADEQYF	TGTGCCAGCAGCTTAGCGGGGGCGGACGAGCAGTACTTC
many	TRBJ2-2	16	TRBV6-2/TRBV6-3	TRBD1	CASSPGQGANTGELFF	TGTGCCAGCAGTCCCGGACAGGGGGCGAACACCGGGGAGCTGTTTTTT
NA	TRBJ2-7	15	TRBV7-2	NA	CASSLDRHSSYEQYF	TGTGCCAGCAGCCTCGACAGACATAGCTCCTACGAGCAGTACTTC
NA	TRBJ1-1	13	TRBV10-2	NA	CASSESSRTEAFF	TGCGCCAGCAGTGAGTCGAGTCGAACTGAAGCTTTCTTT
once	TRBJ2-5	13	TRBV28	NA	CASSFSTPETQYF	TGTGCCAGCAGTTTTAGCACTCCGGAGACCCAGTACTTC
NA	TRBJ2-2	13	TRBV25-1	TRBD2	CASSGTSAGELFF	TGTGCCAGCAGTGGGACTAGCGCCGGGGAGCTGTTTTTT
NA	TRBJ2-2	15	TRBV7-2	TRBD1	CASSLNPGGTGELFF	TGTGCCAGCAGCTTAAATCCAGGGGGCACCGGGGAGCTGTTTTTT
few	TRBJ2-7	15	TRBV28	TRBD1	CASRARQGLGYEQYF	TGTGCCAGCAGAGCCCGACAGGGGTTGGGCTACGAGCAGTACTTC
NA	TRBJ2-5	13	TRBV29-1	NA	CSVELGGRETQYF	TGCAGCGTGGAGCTCGGGGGGCGTGAGACCCAGTACTTC
few	TRBJ2-7	17	TRBV6-1	TRBD2	CASSPLAGGADYYEQYF	TGTGCCAGCAGCCCGTTAGCGGGAGGCGCCGATTACTACGAGCAGTACTTC
many	TRBJ1-4	12	TRBV2	NA	CASRRENEKLFF	TGTGCCAGCAGGAGAGAAAATGAAAAACTGTTTTTT
NA	TRBJ2-1	16	TRBV15	TRBD2	CATSRGAAGGNNEQFF	TGTGCCACCAGCAGAGGGGCAGCGGGAGGTAACAATGAGCAGTTCTTC
NA	TRBJ2-1	16	TRBV5-1	TRBD2	CASSFDSGGAYNEQFF	TGCGCCAGCAGCTTTGATAGCGGGGGGGCCTACAATGAGCAGTTCTTC
few	TRBJ2-7	13	TRBV6-2/TRBV6-3	NA	CASSYQPAGEQYF	TGTGCCAGCAGTTACCAACCAGCCGGCGAGCAGTACTTC
many	TRBJ2-1	16	TRBV7-3	TRBD2	CASSFSGGPPYNEQFF	TGTGCCAGCAGTTTCAGCGGGGGGCCGCCCTACAATGAGCAGTTCTTC
many	TRBJ2-1	16	TRBV15	TRBD2	CATKGLRTSGYNEQFF	TGTGCCACCAAGGGTTTACGGACTAGCGGTTACAATGAGCAGTTCTTC
few	TRBJ2-1	14	TRBV9	NA	CASGTRSSYNEQFF	TGTGCCAGCGGAACAAGGAGCTCCTACAATGAGCAGTTCTTC
once	TRBJ2-1	17	TRBV6-1	TRBD2	CASSPSGGARSRGEQFF	TGTGCCAGCAGCCCGAGCGGGGGGGCCAGGTCCCGCGGTGAGCAGTTCTTC
NA	TRBJ1-2	14	TRBV28	NA	CASSLSRTVRGYTF	TGTGCCAGCAGTTTAAGCAGGACGGTCCGTGGCTACACCTTC
NA	TRBJ2-4	15	TRBV11-2	TRBD2	CASNGAGGRKNIQYF	TGTGCCAGCAATGGGGCGGGAGGGCGGAAAAACATTCAGTACTTC
few	TRBJ1-2	17	TRBV19	NA	CASSIALSETGVYGYTF	TGTGCCAGTAGTATAGCCCTCTCTGAGACAGGCGTCTATGGCTACACCTTC
few	TRBJ2-5	14	TRBV20-1	TRBD2	CSARTSGAEETQYF	TGCAGTGCTCGGACTAGCGGGGCCGAGGAGACCCAGTACTTC
few	TRBJ1-5	17	TRBV4-1	TRBD1	CASSQGRGGRGDQPQHF	TGCGCCAGCAGCCAAGGCAGGGGGGGCCGGGGGGATCAGCCCCAGCATTTT
NA	TRBJ2-2	14	TRBV20-1	NA	CSARVRASTGELFF	TGCAGTGCTAGAGTAAGGGCAAGCACCGGGGAGCTGTTTTTT
few	TRBJ2-7	15	TRBV18	TRBD1	CASSVLRDSYYEQYF	TGTGCCAGCTCAGTACTCCGGGACAGTTACTACGAGCAGTACTTC
NA	TRBJ1-5	14	TRBV28	NA	CASSLSQNNQPQHF	TGTGCCAGCAGTTTATCCCAGAACAATCAGCCCCAGCATTTT
NA	TRBJ2-7	14	TRBV2	NA	CASSAILLEYEQYF	TGTGCCAGCAGTGCAATACTTCTAGAATACGAGCAGTACTTC
NA	TRBJ2-6	17	TRBV12-3/TRBV12-4	NA	CASSPTQGHSGANVLTF	TGTGCCAGCAGCCCCACTCAGGGTCACTCTGGGGCCAACGTCCTGACTTTC
many	TRBJ2-2	16	TRBV6-5	TRBD1	CASMYYGQGNTGELFF	TGTGCCAGCATGTACTACGGACAGGGGAACACCGGGGAGCTGTTTTTT
few	TRBJ2-1	16	TRBV24-1	TRBD1	CATSDLPGTGANEQFF	TGTGCCACCAGTGATTTGCCGGGGACAGGGGCGAATGAGCAGTTCTTC
NA	TRBJ1-6	13	TRBV20-1	NA	CSARAGTNSPLHF	TGCAGTGCTAGAGCCGGGACGAATTCACCCCTCCACTTT